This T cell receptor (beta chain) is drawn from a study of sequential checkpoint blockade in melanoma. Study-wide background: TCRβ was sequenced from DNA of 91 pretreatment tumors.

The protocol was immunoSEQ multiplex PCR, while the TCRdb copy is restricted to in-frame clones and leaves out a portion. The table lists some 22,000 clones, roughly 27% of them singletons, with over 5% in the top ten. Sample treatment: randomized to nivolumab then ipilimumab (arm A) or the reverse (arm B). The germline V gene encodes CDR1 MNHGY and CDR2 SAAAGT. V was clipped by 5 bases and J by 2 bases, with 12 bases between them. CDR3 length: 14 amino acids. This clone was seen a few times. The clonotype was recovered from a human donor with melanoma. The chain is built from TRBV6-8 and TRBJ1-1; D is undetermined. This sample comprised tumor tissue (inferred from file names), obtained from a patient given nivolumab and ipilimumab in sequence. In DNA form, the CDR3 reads TGTGCCAGCAGTGGCCAAATTATTAACACTGAAGCTTTCTTT. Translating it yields CASSGQIINTEAFF.